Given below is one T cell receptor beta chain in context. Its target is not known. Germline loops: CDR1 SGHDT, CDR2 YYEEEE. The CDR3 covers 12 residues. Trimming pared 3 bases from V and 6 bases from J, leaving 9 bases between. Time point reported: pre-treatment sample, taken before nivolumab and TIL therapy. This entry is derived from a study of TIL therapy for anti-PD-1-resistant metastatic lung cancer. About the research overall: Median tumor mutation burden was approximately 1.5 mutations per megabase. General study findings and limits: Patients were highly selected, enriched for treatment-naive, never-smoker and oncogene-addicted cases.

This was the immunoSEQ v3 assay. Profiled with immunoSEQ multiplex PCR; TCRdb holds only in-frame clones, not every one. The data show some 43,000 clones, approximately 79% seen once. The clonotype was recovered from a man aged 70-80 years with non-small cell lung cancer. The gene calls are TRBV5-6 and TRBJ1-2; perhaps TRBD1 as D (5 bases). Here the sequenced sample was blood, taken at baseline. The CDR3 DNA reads TGTGCCAGCAGCTACGTCAGGGATGGCTACACCTTC. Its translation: CASSYVRDGYTF.